This T cell receptor (beta chain) was retrieved from a study of blood T cell repertoires in COVID-19. Turning to the study itself: The United States, Italy and Spain provided the acute and convalescent COVID-19 samples. In each case, the material was cDNA or gDNA derived from T cells, B-cell-depleted T cells, or PBMCs.

In the original workflow: Amplification with reference gene primers provided the estimates of nucleated cell counts. The data were produced by immunoSEQ multiplex PCR, yet TCRdb's version contains in-frame clones alone and is incomplete. V and J calls and clone size are copied from that table; D and trimming were computed from the DNA. The sample includes 260,000 or so clones, approximately 90% of them seen just once. From germline, CDR1 is LNHDA and CDR2 SQIVND (reference sequence). CDR3 length equals 14 residues. J lost 1 base, V lost 5 bases, and 4 bases had no gene match. Cohort allocation depended upon clinical history that participants reported.

The sequence derives from a woman in her 30s with acute COVID-19. The chain employs TRBV19 and TRBJ1-1, with 7 bases fitting TRBD1. Material for sequencing was PBMCs or T cells enriched from blood (not recorded which). CDR3 in amino acids: CASSLGQANTEAFF. The CDR3, as DNA: TGTGCCAGTAGTCTTGGACAGGCGAACACTGAAGCTTTCTTT. Variable domain in full (rest from reference TRBV19 and TRBJ1-1): DGGITQSPKYLFRKEGQNVTLSCEQNLNHDAMYWYRQDPGQGLRLIYYSQIVNDFQKGDIAEGYSVSREKKESFPLTVTSAQKNPTAFYLCASSLGQANTEAFFGQGTRLTVV.